This passage covers 8 T cell receptor beta chains from one sample sequenced in a study of T cells after yellow fever vaccination. MiXCR, applied by TCRdb to the 5' RACE reads, yields one record per CDR3 protein. The table includes more than 90,000 distinct CDR3 sequences, around 7.2% detected once. The sample in question was CD4+ T cells sorted from PBMCs, obtained more than 40 days after the first yellow fever vaccination. These receptors originate from a man aged 18 to 35 who received the YFV17D yellow fever vaccine.

This clonotype was counted at least ten times. This chain uses TRBV7-9 with TRBJ1-5, with 7 bases matching TRBD1. The CDR3 totals 15 residues. Losses at the gene ends were 4 bases for V and 4 bases for J; bases not matched to a gene: 7. Per germline, CDR1 SEHNR and CDR2 FQNEAQ (reference sequence). The DNA for the CDR3 is TGTGCCAGCAGCTGTAGACAGGGTGAGAATCAGCCCCAGCATTTT. Translated: CASSCRQGENQPQHF.

For this clonotype: Since a much larger clone is just one base distant, this may be a read error. This sequence joins TRBV20-1 and TRBJ2-1; TRBD2 is a possible D gene (7 bases). CDR3 length equals 16 residues. Germline CDR1 is DFQATT and CDR2 is SNEGSKA (reference sequence). CDR3 residues: CCAREGRGVSWDEQFF. The CDR3 DNA follows: TGCTGTGCTAGAGAGGGGAGGGGGGTCTCCTGGGATGAGCAGTTCTTC.

Ten or more counts support this clonotype. The chain recombines TRBV4-2 with TRBJ1-3; TRBD1 matches at 7 bases. Unmatched junction bases numbered 10, after V lost 3 bases and J lost 2 bases. This CDR3 spans 17 amino acids. Germline values: CDR1 LGHNA, CDR2 YNFKEQ. The CDR3 DNA reads as TGTGCCAGCAGCCAGGCCCGGACAGGTTTGGCTGGAAACACCATATATTTT. It yields the protein CASSQARTGLAGNTIYF.

This clonotype has at least ten counts. The chain combines TRBV20-1 with TRBJ2-3, with unresolved D. With 2 bases removed from V and 4 bases from J, the gap between germline ends came to 10 bases. This CDR3 region has 13 residues. Germline assignment: CDR1 DFQATT and CDR2 SNEGSKA (reference sequence). CDR3 in DNA: TGCAGTGCTAGAAGTCCTTCGCCAGATACGCAGTATTTT. It is translated as CSARSPSPDTQYF.

The table lists this clonotype with many counts. The chain couples TRBV6-2 or TRBV6-3 to TRBJ2-4, with 10 positions matching TRBD1. Germline V gene data show CDR1 as MNHEY and CDR2 as SVGEGT. Losses at the gene ends were 6 bases for V and 1 base for J; bases not matched to a gene: 3. The CDR3 extends over 15 amino acids. CDR3 DNA sequence: TGTGCCAGCAGCTGGGGACAGGGGGCCAAAAACATTCAGTACTTC. It yields the protein CASSWGQGAKNIQYF.

The chain joins TRBV23-1 to TRBJ2-7; D call uncertain. TRBV23-1 is known as an ORF, though its function is uncertain. The V end was cut by 6 bases, the J end by 6 bases, with 21 bases between. The CDR3 length is 15 residues. The DNA of the CDR3 is TGCGCCAGCAGACCGACCGCAAAACCCCCCAGCGAGCAGTACGTC. Protein: CASRPTAKPPSEQYV.

This clonotype was picked up many times. This chain connects TRBV12-3 or TRBV12-4 to TRBJ1-5; D unresolved. V lost 6 bases and J lost 5, with 11 bases in between. The CDR3 totals 13 residues. The CDR3, as DNA: TGTGCCAGCAGCCTGGACCGTTATCAGCCCCAGCATTTT. This gives the protein CASSLDRYQPQHF.

This clonotype came up many times. The CDR3 region has the DNA TGCAGTGCTTTACAGGGAATTGGGACTCCTGAAGCTTTCTTT. Encoded protein: CSALQGIGTPEAFF. The rearrangement joins TRBV20-1 to TRBJ1-1; a weak D match, TRBD1 (6 bases). Trimming took 5 bases from V and 6 from J, leaving 19 bases between them. Germline V lookup: CDR1 DFQATT, CDR2 SNEGSKA (reference sequence). The CDR3 is 14 amino acids.